These 10 T cell receptor beta chains share one sample of origin, sequenced in a study of molecular identifiers for immune sequencing clone quantification. From the PCR reads, TCRdb called clonotypes with MiXCR, one entry per CDR3 protein. This table holds more than 250,000 distinct CDR3 sequences, over 20% found once. The specimen sequenced was naive CD8+ T cells from blood, with Jurkat cell RNA spiked in. Subset specified: FACS-sorted CD8+CD4-CCR7+CD45RA+ naive T cells. The origin of the receptors is a human donor in good health. Some libraries in this study had Jurkat cell RNA spiked in.

CDR3 amino acids: CASSLGSNEQFF. The CDR3 coding sequence is TGTGCCAGCAGTTTAGGGTCCAATGAGCAGTTCTTC. This chain links TRBV27 with TRBJ2-1; D is unclear. V was shortened by 2 bases and J by 6 bases, with 5 bases between the two germline ends. Germline V lookup: CDR1 MNHEY, CDR2 SMNVEV (reference sequence). The CDR3 is made up of 12 amino acids.

A remark on this clonotype: Mismatch with germline at one junction end may stem from a read error. This chain connects TRBV12-3 or TRBV12-4 to TRBJ2-3; 8 bases line up with TRBD1. The CDR3 runs 18 residues. The CDR3 spells CASSYPPGQGASTGTQYF. The CDR3 DNA follows: TGTGCCAGCAGTTACCCCCCCGGACAGGGTGCTAGCACAGGTACGCAGTATTTT.

The table lists this clonotype with a few counts. This sequence joins TRBV6-6 and TRBJ2-7, with a possible D match to TRBD2 (5 bases). The CDR3 length is 14 residues. The germline gives CDR1 MNHNY, CDR2 SVGAGI (reference sequence). The ends were cut back, 3 bases at V and 0 bases at J, with 9 bases in the middle. The CDR3 DNA is TGTGCCAGCAGTTATAGGGAGAGCTCCTACGAGCAGTACTTC. Its translation is CASSYRESSYEQYF.

This clonotype was seen repeatedly, ten times or more. The chain has TRBV5-1 and TRBJ2-3; D might be TRBD1 (6 bases). CDR1 is SGHRS and CDR2 is YFSETQ in the germline V gene. The CDR3 sequence is 15 residues long. The V gene lost 4 bases and the J gene lost 0 bases, with 12 bases spanning the gap. The CDR3 loop is CASSQVDRSTDTQYF. Here the CDR3 DNA reads TGCGCCAGCAGCCAGGTCGACAGGAGCACAGATACGCAGTATTTT.

This clonotype was seen at least ten times. J is TRBJ2-7 and V is TRBV5-8; 7 nucleotides align to TRBD1. The trim removed 5 bases at V and 5 bases at J, leaving 7 bases unmatched. Per the germline V gene, CDR1 is SGHTS and CDR2 is YDEGEE. The CDR3 loop spans 13 amino acids. The CDR3 loop is CASSPGTVNEQYF. The CDR3 bases are TGTGCCAGCAGTCCCGGGACAGTCAACGAGCAGTACTTC.

This clonotype was observed many times. This chain links TRBV25-1 with TRBJ2-3; a weak D match, TRBD1 (5 bases). The CDR3 spans 16 residues. Trimming removed 2 bases at V and 2 bases at J, with 14 bases between. The germline V gene has CDR1 MGHDK and CDR2 SYGVNS. CDR3 nucleotide sequence: TGTGCCAGCAGTGAAGTTGGGCAGGGATACACAGATACGCAGTATTTT. Amino acid sequence: CASSEVGQGYTDTQYF.

A note on this clonotype: A much bigger clone sits one base away, suggesting this may be a read error. The gene calls are TRBV29-1 and TRBJ1-1, with TRBD1 matching over 7 bases. This CDR3 comprises 13 residues. Germline-derived CDR1 and CDR2 are SQVTM and ANQGSEA. The CDR3 protein is CSAYSDRNIEAFF. The CDR3, as DNA: TGCAGCGCATATTCGGACAGGAACATTGAAGCTTTCTTT.

This clonotype was recorded at least ten times. The genes are TRBV12-3 or TRBV12-4 and TRBJ1-1; D unclear. Deletions cut 6 bases from V and 7 bases from J, with 9 bases between. The CDR3 extends over 11 amino acids. The CDR3 DNA reads as TGTGCCAGCAGCACGGGTAATGAAGCTTTCTTT. Translation: CASSTGNEAFF.

This clonotype was counted at least ten times. The chain has TRBV7-9 and TRBJ2-3; a weak D match, TRBD1 (6 bases). The CDR3 sequence is 16 residues long. The ends were cut back, 5 bases at V and 6 bases at J, with 21 bases in the middle. Germline V gene sequence: CDR1 SEHNR, CDR2 FQNEAQ (reference sequence). The CDR3, as DNA: TGTGCCAGCAGCACCCGGACAGCTGGGGTTTTGGATACGCAGTATTTT. Translation: CASSTRTAGVLDTQYF.

On this clonotype: The junction and the germline gene differ at one end; a read error may be behind it. CDR3 sequence reads: CASSRGYLEGTEAFF. Written as DNA, the CDR3 is TGCGCCAGCAGCCGGGGGTATCTAGAGGGGACTGAAGCCTTCTTT. This chain links TRBV4-3 with TRBJ1-1; D is perhaps TRBD1 (5 bases). The V gene's germline CDR1 is LGHNA and CDR2 YSLEER. The CDR3 extends over 15 amino acids.